This is a list of T cell receptor beta chains from one sample in a study of vaccination and CD4 T cells after COVID-19. These receptors' antigens are unknown. TCRdb itself ran the PCR reads through MiXCR, one entry per CDR3 protein. The top ten hold less than 20% of the sample, which has some 16,000 distinct CDR3 sequences, about 50% seen once. The starting material was CD4+ T cells from blood, cultured in vitro, obtained about 7 months after SARS-CoV-2 vaccination. These receptors all come from a human donor who had recovered from COVID-19. Each CDR3 is given with its conserved first and last residue. D genes are given only for firm matches. Size is stated for part of the rows, as once, few or many counts, or as a class when the clone is expanded.

J: TRBJ2-3; D: TRBD2; V: TRBV20-1; size: NA; CDR3: CSAISGAFTDTQYF; DNA: TGCAGTGCTATTAGCGGGGCTTTCACAGATACGCAGTATTTT
J: TRBJ1-5; D: NA; V: TRBV24-1; size: NA; CDR3: CATSETGEGDHQPQHF; DNA: TGTGCCACCAGTGAAACGGGAGAAGGGGATCATCAGCCCCAGCATTTT
J: TRBJ2-3; D: NA; V: TRBV20-1; size: NA; CDR3: CSASSGDTQYF; DNA: TGCAGTGCAAGCTCTGGTGATACGCAGTATTTT
J: TRBJ1-6; D: TRBD1; V: TRBV4-2; size: once; CDR3: CASSQDRQGGSPLHF; DNA: TGTGCCAGCAGCCAAGACAGACAGGGCGGTTCACCCCTCCACTTT
J: TRBJ1-6; D: TRBD1; V: TRBV4-2; size: NA; CDR3: CASSQGTGRGSPLHF; DNA: TGTGCCAGCAGCCAAGGGACAGGGAGAGGGTCACCCCTCCACTTT
J: TRBJ2-3; D: NA; V: TRBV7-9; size: NA; CDR3: CASSGYRVGNTQYF; DNA: TGTGCCAGCAGCGGTTACAGGGTGGGGAATACGCAGTATTTT
J: TRBJ2-5; D: NA; V: TRBV7-3; size: NA; CDR3: CASSLDFRETQYF; DNA: TGTGCCAGCAGCTTAGACTTTCGAGAGACCCAGTACTTC
J: TRBJ2-5; D: NA; V: TRBV7-2; size: few; CDR3: CASSFRAETQYF; DNA: TGTGCCAGCAGCTTTAGGGCCGAGACCCAGTACTTC
J: TRBJ2-5; D: NA; V: TRBV5-8; size: NA; CDR3: CASSRGAGAETQYF; DNA: TGTGCCAGCAGCCGGGGGGCGGGGGCAGAGACCCAGTACTTC
J: TRBJ2-2; D: NA; V: TRBV6-1; size: once; CDR3: CASYRHTNTGELFF; DNA: TGTGCCAGCTACCGGCACACAAACACCGGGGAGCTGTTTTTT
J: TRBJ2-7; D: TRBD1; V: TRBV2; size: NA; CDR3: CASSESRGPYEQYF; DNA: TGTGCCAGCAGTGAATCCAGGGGGCCCTACGAGCAGTACTTC
J: TRBJ1-6; D: NA; V: TRBV20-1; size: NA; CDR3: CSARRGNSPLHF; DNA: TGCAGTGCTAGACGGGGCAATTCACCCCTCCACTTT
J: TRBJ1-1; D: NA; V: TRBV6-5; size: NA; CDR3: CASSYGSGGTEAFF; DNA: TGTGCCAGCAGTTACGGGAGCGGAGGCACTGAAGCTTTCTTT
J: TRBJ1-6; D: TRBD1; V: TRBV11-3; size: NA; CDR3: CASSPDRERRSYNSPLHF; DNA: TGTGCCAGCAGCCCGGACAGGGAAAGGAGGTCCTATAATTCACCCCTCCACTTT
J: TRBJ2-1; D: NA; V: TRBV20-1; size: few; CDR3: CSAQPPGLTYNEQFF; DNA: TGCAGTGCCCAACCCCCGGGACTTACCTACAATGAGCAGTTCTTC
J: TRBJ2-5; D: NA; V: TRBV19; size: once; CDR3: CASSQQVVETQYF; DNA: TGTGCCAGTAGCCAACAGGTCGTAGAGACCCAGTACTTC
J: TRBJ2-7; D: TRBD1; V: TRBV27; size: few; CDR3: CASSLSGTGGHEQYF; DNA: TGTGCCAGCAGTTTATCGGGGACAGGGGGACACGAGCAGTACTTC
J: TRBJ1-3; D: NA; V: TRBV6-5; size: few; CDR3: CASSSLPGNTIYF; DNA: TGTGCCAGCAGTTCCCTACCTGGAAACACCATATATTTT
J: TRBJ1-6; D: NA; V: TRBV6-1; size: NA; CDR3: CASSTKTGGTPLHF; DNA: TGTGCCAGCAGTACCAAGACGGGAGGTACACCCCTCCACTTT
J: TRBJ2-1; D: TRBD2; V: TRBV6-1; size: medium-sized; CDR3: CASEGLAGGHNEQFF; DNA: TGTGCCAGCGAGGGACTAGCGGGAGGGCACAATGAGCAGTTCTTC
J: TRBJ2-7; D: NA; V: TRBV20-1; size: NA; CDR3: CSTRAGIHEQYF; DNA: TGCAGTACTAGAGCCGGGATCCACGAGCAGTACTTC
J: TRBJ1-5; D: NA; V: TRBV18; size: NA; CDR3: CASSPEGRRNQPQHF; DNA: TGTGCCAGCTCTCCCGAGGGTAGGCGCAATCAGCCCCAGCATTTT
J: TRBJ1-5; D: NA; V: TRBV20-1; size: few; CDR3: CSARDSRRLTPQHF; DNA: TGCAGTGCTAGGGACAGCAGGAGATTGACGCCCCAGCATTTT